This entry concerns a single T cell receptor beta chain. Antigen specificity is unknown. The sample is drawn from a study of T-cell memory formation after mild COVID-19. At the level of the study: TCR clusters were largely donor specific. General study findings and limits: CM and EM subsets held most contracting CD4+ clones; EMRA held CD8+ ones. CD4+ bias marked clones expanding day 15 to 37, unlike balanced contracting clones.

Employing constant-segment primers, 5'RACE generated TCR alpha and TCR beta cDNA libraries bearing sample barcodes and UMIs. MiXCR was run by TCRdb on the 5' RACE reads, yielding one entry per CDR3 protein. The sample contains 250,000 to 300,000 distinct CDR3 sequences, about a sixth of which appear only once. The sequence was obtained from a man younger than 30 who had mild COVID-19 (a few samples of this study predate the infection). Cell type and time point are not known. Sequenced material: PBMCs or a T cell subset sorted from them (not recorded which).

The CDR3 region is CSVVMGLPEAFF. As DNA, the CDR3 is TGCAGCGTTGTTATGGGGCTCCCTGAAGCTTTCTTT. The chain links TRBV29-1 to TRBJ1-1; weak D call: TRBD1 (5 bases). The CDR3 has 12 residues. Germline CDR1 SQVTM, CDR2 ANQGSEA. The V and J ends lost 4 bases and 6 bases respectively, with 12 bases between them.